Presented here are 17 T cell receptor beta chains from one specimen sequenced in a study of OX40 agonist ivuxolimab in advanced cancers. Measured with immunoSEQ multiplex PCR; TCRdb has only the in-frame clones, and not every one. The data contain approximately 17,000 clones, about 71% of them singletons. The source material was CD4+ or CD8+ T cells sorted from blood, sampled in a trial of the OX40 agonist ivuxolimab. These receptor sequences come from an adult with an advanced solid tumor such as melanoma, head and neck, liver or kidney cancer.

Of note for this clone: Germline and junction disagree at one end, which may indicate a read error. The chain combines TRBV28 with TRBJ2-3; D is uncertain. In germline, CDR1 is MDHEN, CDR2 SYDVKM. CDR3 length: 15 residues. In DNA form, the CDR3 reads TGTGCCAGCAGTTTATTAGCCCAGACCACAGATGCGCAGTATTTT. Translated: CASSLLAQTTDAQYF. Combining the CDR3 with reference TRBV28 and TRBJ2-3 gives the whole variable domain DVKVTQSSRYLVKRTGEKVFLECVQDMDHENMFWYRQDPGLGLRLIYFSYDVKMKEKGDIPEGYSVSREKKERFSLILESASTNQTSMYLCASSLLAQTTDAQYFGPGTRLTVL.

This chain uses TRBV29-1 with TRBJ1-1, with TRBD1 matching over 9 bases. With V trimmed by 0 bases and J by 6 bases, 14 bases remained unmatched. The CDR3 covers 17 residues. CDR1 is SQVTM and CDR2 is ANQGSEA in the germline V gene. The CDR3 reads CSVEDLITGQGLPEAFF. CDR3 in DNA: TGCAGCGTTGAAGATCTAATTACAGGACAGGGGTTGCCTGAAGCTTTCTTT.

This clone showed up just a few times. The V gene is TRBV7-2, the J gene TRBJ1-2, with 10 bases lining up with TRBD1. The V segment lost 2 bases and the J segment 6 bases; nucleotides outside the gene matches: 6. The CDR3 is 15 amino acids. Germline values: CDR1 SGHTA, CDR2 FQGNSA. Here the CDR3 DNA reads TGTGCCAGCAGCTTAACCGCCGGGACAGGGGATGGCTACACCTTC. This codes for CASSLTAGTGDGYTF.

The V call is TRBV28, the J call TRBJ1-4; no clear D gene. This CDR3 region has 12 residues. Between the trimmed V and J ends, which lost 4 bases and 3 bases, there was a span of 3 bases. From germline, CDR1 is MDHEN and CDR2 SYDVKM. DNA of the CDR3: TGTGCCAGCAGTTGGGCTAATGAAAAACTGTTTTTT. It yields the protein CASSWANEKLFF.

By share, this clone ranks as medium-sized. The chain has TRBV7-2 and TRBJ2-3, with D perhaps being TRBD1 or TRBD2 (5 bases each). Per germline, CDR1 SGHTA and CDR2 FQGNSA. This CDR3 is built from 13 residues. The V end was cut by 11 bases, the J end by 7 bases, with 19 bases between. The CDR3 loop is CAAVRGWANTQYF. The CDR3 DNA is TGTGCCGCGGTGAGGGGTTGGGCAAATACGCAGTATTTT.

CDR3 sequence: CASRGSGANVLTF. The CDR3 bases are TGTGCCAGCAGGGGCTCTGGGGCCAACGTCCTGACTTTC. The V and J genes are TRBV27 and TRBJ2-6; no reliable D call. Germline values: CDR1 MNHEY, CDR2 SMNVEV (reference sequence). The germline V and J ends were trimmed by 6 bases and 0 bases, with 3 bases remaining between them. The CDR3 spans 13 residues.

Comment on this clone: One base away lies a much larger clone, so this may be a sequencing read error. The rearrangement links TRBV6-5 to TRBJ2-7; TRBD2 matches 11 bases. The V segment lost 4 bases and the J segment 3 bases; nucleotides outside the gene matches: 2. The germline gives CDR1 MNHEY, CDR2 SVGAGI. The CDR3 extends over 14 amino acids. The CDR3 DNA follows: TGTGCCAGCAGTTTTGGACTAGCGGGCTACGAGCAGTACTTC. It translates to CASSFGLAGYEQYF.

The chain is built from TRBV7-9 and TRBJ2-5; D is unresolved. Germline loops: CDR1 SEHNR, CDR2 FQNEAQ (reference sequence). V was shortened by 3 bases and J by 7 bases, with 9 bases between the two germline ends. The CDR3 runs to 12 residues. DNA for the CDR3: TGTGCCAGCAGCTTGGTAGGGTTGACCCAGTACTTC. Its protein is CASSLVGLTQYF. The whole variable domain, remainder taken from reference TRBV7-9 and TRBJ2-5, is DTGVSQNPRHKITKRGQNVTFRCDPISEHNRLYWYRQTLGQGPEFLTYFQNEAQLEKSRLLSDRFSAERPKGSFSTLEIQRTEQGDSAMYLCASSLVGLTQYFGPGTRLLVL.

The rearrangement joins TRBV30 to TRBJ2-3, with 10 bases identical to TRBD2. Germline lookup yields CDR1 GTSNPN and CDR2 SVGIG (reference sequence). Trimming cost V 4 bases and J 9 bases; bases outside gene matches: 4. The CDR3 loop spans 12 amino acids. The CDR3 sequence is CAWTSGSITQYF. In DNA, the CDR3 is TGTGCCTGGACTAGCGGGAGTATCACGCAGTATTTT.

The V call is TRBV28, the J call TRBJ1-4; D is unresolved. The CDR3 is made up of 12 amino acids. The germline V gene encodes CDR1 MDHEN and CDR2 SYDVKM. Trimming cost V 7 bases and J 8 bases, with 11 bases left between them. The CDR3 DNA follows: TGTGCCAGCATCGGGCTAGGCGAAAAACTGTTTTTT. This sequence encodes CASIGLGEKLFF.

This clone turned up a few times. CDR3 residues: CASSSGQGGSETQYF. CDR3 sequence (DNA): TGCGCCAGCAGCAGTGGACAGGGGGGCTCAGAGACCCAGTACTTC. The V gene is TRBV5-1, the J gene TRBJ2-5; 10 bases are a match to TRBD1. V shed 4 bases, J shed 4 bases, and the junction held 7 bases outside the gene matches. Germline CDR1 reads SGHRS; CDR2 reads YFSETQ. The CDR3 contains 15 residues.

The V gene is TRBV13, the J gene TRBJ2-7; 9 nucleotides align to TRBD2. Trimming removed 5 bases from V and 5 bases from J; junction bases left unmatched: 13. The CDR3 length is 16 residues. Per germline, CDR1 PRHDT and CDR2 FYEKMQ (reference sequence). In DNA, the CDR3 is TGTGCCAGCAGCATGCGCGGGAGGGGCGGTTGGGACGAGCAGTACTTC. This encodes CASSMRGRGGWDEQYF.

The rearrangement uses TRBV18 and TRBJ2-7; 7 bases map to TRBD1. This CDR3 comprises 15 residues. CDR1 is KGHSH and CDR2 is LQKENI in the germline V gene. Trimming at V came to 3 bases and at J to 1 base, leaving 6 bases not matched to a gene. CDR3 loop: CASSPQGQPSYEQYF. The DNA for the CDR3 is TGTGCCAGCTCACCGCAGGGACAGCCATCCTACGAGCAGTACTTC.

The chain couples TRBV28 to TRBJ2-1; D could derive from TRBD1 or TRBD2 (5 bases each). Trimming stripped 5 bases from V and 8 bases from J, with 19 bases between. CDR1 and CDR2 from the germline V gene are MDHEN and SYDVKM. The CDR3 extends over 15 amino acids. The CDR3 DNA follows: TGTGCCAGCAGTCCCTCCGGGACCTTCAGGGATGAGCAGTTCTTC. As protein: CASSPSGTFRDEQFF.

By share of the sample, this clone is medium-sized (0.01 to 0.1%). This chain joins TRBV10-2 and TRBJ2-1; 8 nucleotides agree with TRBD1. J was trimmed by 5 bases and V by 6 bases; bases with no gene match: 3. The germline V gene has CDR1 WSHSY and CDR2 SAAADI. The CDR3 runs 13 residues. The CDR3 reads CASRDRDHNEQFF. CDR3 DNA sequence: TGCGCCAGCAGGGACAGGGACCACAATGAGCAGTTCTTC.

This clone was picked up one time. V gene TRBV15 combines with J gene TRBJ2-3; 7 bases map to TRBD1. The ends lost 1 base at V and 3 bases at J; junction bases unmatched: 7. This CDR3 has 16 residues. Germline CDR1 reads LNHNV; CDR2 reads YYDKDF (reference sequence). The CDR3 region has the DNA TGTGCCACCAGCAGAGGTCGACAGGGACGGACAGATACGCAGTATTTT. Protein sequence: CATSRGRQGRTDTQYF. The full variable domain, with the rest looked up from reference TRBV15 and TRBJ2-3, is DAMVIQNPRYQVTQFGKPVTLSCSQTLNHNVMYWYQQKSSQAPKLLFHYYDKDFNNEADTPDNFQSRRPNTSFCFLDIRSPGLGDTAMYLCATSRGRQGRTDTQYFGPGTRLTVL.

This clone was found a few times. This chain uses TRBV30 with TRBJ2-3, with D unclear. Germline V gene lookup returns CDR1 GTSNPN and CDR2 SVGIG (reference sequence). Trimming stripped 0 bases from V and 0 bases from J, with 7 bases between. The CDR3 runs to 14 residues. The CDR3 nucleotides read TGTGCCTGGAGTGTACTCGGTAGCACAGATACGCAGTATTTT. Protein product: CAWSVLGSTDTQYF.